Each of the 23 T cell receptor beta chains below was sequenced from the same sample in a study of shared clonotypes between healthy human individuals. Profiled with immunoSEQ multiplex PCR; TCRdb holds only in-frame clones, not every one. The sample has 2 million to 2.5 million clones; 95% are singletons. Sequencing was done on a sample of naive CD4+ T cells sorted from blood. Subset: CD45RA+ positively selected. The receptors were gathered from a man between 18 and 29 years old in good health.

This chain connects TRBV6-4 to TRBJ2-3; the D gene could be TRBD1 or TRBD2 (6 bases each). CDR3 length: 15 residues. V was trimmed by 2 bases and J by 2 bases, leaving 11 bases between them. Germline values: CDR1 MRHNA, CDR2 SNTAGT. CDR3 protein: CASSDRGTVTDTQYF. The CDR3 region has the DNA TGTGCCAGCAGTGACAGGGGGACTGTCACAGATACGCAGTATTTT.

This sequence joins TRBV18 and TRBJ1-1; 9 bases map to TRBD1. This CDR3 comprises 15 residues. The junction had 7 bases not matched to a gene; V was cut back by 3 bases and J by 5 bases. In germline, CDR1 is KGHSH, CDR2 LQKENI. In DNA form, the CDR3 reads TGTGCCAGCTCACCTAAACAGGGGGCAAGGACTGAAGCTTTCTTT. The encoded protein is CASSPKQGARTEAFF.

The chain recombines TRBV5-1 with TRBJ2-7; D assignment may be TRBD1 or TRBD2 (5 bases each). The CDR3 extends over 14 amino acids. Germline V gene lookup returns CDR1 SGHRS and CDR2 YFSETQ. Trimming took off 6 bases at V and 2 bases at J, with 15 bases between the two ends. The CDR3 region has the DNA TGCGCCAGCACTCGACAATTGGGGGCCTACGAGCAGTACTTC. Amino acid sequence: CASTRQLGAYEQYF.

This chain links TRBV6-4 with TRBJ2-5; D unresolved. This CDR3 region has 14 residues. Looked up from germline, CDR1 is MRHNA and CDR2 is SNTAGT. V was pared by 5 bases and J by 1 base, with 11 bases between. This chain's CDR3 is CASSWLTPQETQYF. CDR3 DNA sequence: TGTGCCAGCAGTTGGTTGACACCCCAAGAGACCCAGTACTTC.

As regards this clone: The same CDR3 also results from other DNA sequences found in this sample. The gene calls are TRBV28 and TRBJ1-3; TRBD1 matches 8 bases. CDR3 length: 15 residues. Germline CDR1 reads MDHEN; CDR2 reads SYDVKM. With V trimmed by 1 base and J by 3 bases, 2 bases remained unmatched. As DNA, the CDR3 is TGTGCCAGCAGTTTATCTGGGACAGGTGGAAACACCATATATTTT. It translates to CASSLSGTGGNTIYF.

The chain is built from TRBV6-1 and TRBJ1-6; D ambiguous. The CDR3 sequence is 14 residues long. V was trimmed by 0 bases and J by 9 bases, leaving 9 bases between them. Germline CDR1 and CDR2: MNHNS and SASEGT. CDR3 sequence reads: CASSEAERVSPLHF. DNA of the CDR3: TGTGCCAGCAGTGAAGCTGAACGGGTTTCACCCCTCCACTTT.

The chain uses TRBV7-6 and TRBJ2-7; possible D gene TRBD1, 5 bases. CDR1 is SGHVS and CDR2 is FNYEAQ in the germline V gene. The CDR3 spans 15 residues. Trimming took 1 base from V and 3 from J, leaving 13 bases between them. This CDR3 is CASSLGSGLIYEQYF. CDR3 coding DNA: TGTGCCAGCAGCTTAGGGTCAGGGTTAATCTACGAGCAGTACTTC.

The chain carries TRBV29-1 and TRBJ2-1, with D possibly being TRBD2 (6 bases). Trimming left V 4 bases short and J 4 bases short, with 14 bases between. CDR3 length: 14 residues. Germline CDR1 reads SQVTM; CDR2 reads ANQGSEA. DNA of the CDR3: TGCAGCGTTGGCGGTAGCGGTCCTTACAATGAGCAGTTCTTC. Translation: CSVGGSGPYNEQFF.

In the case of this clone: Other DNA sequences in this specimen translate into the identical CDR3. The chain is built from TRBV2 and TRBJ1-1; TRBD1 matches 8 bases. The CDR3 spans 15 residues. V lost 4 bases, J lost 0 bases, and 4 bases stayed unmatched. Germline V lookup: CDR1 SNHLY, CDR2 FYNNEI. The CDR3 nucleotides are TGTGCCAGCAGTGGACAGGGGCTAATGAACACTGAAGCTTTCTTT. Protein product: CASSGQGLMNTEAFF.

The chain uses TRBV19 and TRBJ1-2; D is uncertain. The V gene lost 5 bases and the J gene lost 1 base, with 11 bases spanning the gap. This CDR3 spans 14 amino acids. The germline V gene has CDR1 LNHDA and CDR2 SQIVND (reference sequence). DNA of the CDR3: TGTGCCAGTAGTGCCACCCGACATAACTATGGCTACACCTTC. This translates into CASSATRHNYGYTF.

This rearrangement joins TRBV10-2 to TRBJ2-7, with unresolved D. From germline, CDR1 is WSHSY and CDR2 SAAADI. CDR3 length equals 11 residues. V was pared by 7 bases and J by 4 bases, with 8 bases between. The CDR3 region is CASMERYEQYF. CDR3 sequence (DNA): TGCGCCAGCATGGAGAGGTACGAGCAGTACTTC.

The V gene is TRBV27, the J gene TRBJ1-4; 11 bases align to TRBD1. Germline CDR1 is MNHEY and CDR2 is SMNVEV (reference sequence). V dropped 5 bases and J dropped 12; count of bases not matched to a gene: 11. The CDR3 sequence is 15 residues long. As DNA, the CDR3 is TGTGCCAGCAGTATCTCCTCACGGGACAGGGGGGAACTGTTTTTT. Translation: CASSISSRDRGELFF.

The chain employs TRBV2 and TRBJ1-1; D remains ambiguous. Looked up from germline, CDR1 is SNHLY and CDR2 is FYNNEI. This CDR3 spans 10 amino acids. V gave up 6 bases and J gave up 7 bases, with 6 bases separating them. The CDR3 spells CASRVLEAFF. CDR3 sequence (DNA): TGTGCCAGCAGGGTCCTTGAAGCTTTCTTT.

The chain has TRBV6-5 and TRBJ2-7; TRBD1 might be the D (5 bases). Germline V lookup: CDR1 MNHEY, CDR2 SVGAGI. CDR3 length: 14 residues. Trimming shortened V by 7 bases and J by 5 bases, and 18 bases separated the two germline ends. The DNA for the CDR3 is TGTGCCAGCACCCCCCAGGGAAAGACCAACGAGCAGTACTTC. Translating it yields CASTPQGKTNEQYF.

This clone was picked up a small number of times. The V call is TRBV5-1, the J call TRBJ1-6; 9 nucleotides align to TRBD1. The V gene end was trimmed by 6 bases and the J gene end by 10 bases; junction bases not matched to a gene: 8. The CDR3 contains 14 residues. Germline V gene lookup returns CDR1 SGHRS and CDR2 YFSETQ. The CDR3 loop reads CASKLGQGNSPLHF. CDR3 DNA: TGCGCCAGCAAGTTGGGACAGGGTAACTCACCCCTCCACTTT.

The V gene is TRBV7-9, the J gene TRBJ1-6; D gene uncertain. V dropped 1 base and J dropped 7 bases, with 14 bases sitting between them. CDR3 length: 16 residues. CDR1 is SEHNR and CDR2 is FQNEAQ in the germline V gene (reference sequence). CDR3 sequence: CASSLGYSGLNSPLHF. The CDR3 nucleotides read TGTGCCAGCAGCTTAGGTTACTCCGGGTTGAATTCACCCCTCCACTTT.

The CDR3 bases are TGTGCCAGCGCTAGGGGCGCGGGCGACACTGAAGCTTTCTTT. Translation gives CASARGAGDTEAFF. V gene TRBV7-8 combines with J gene TRBJ1-1; weak D call: TRBD1 (5 bases). The CDR3 totals 14 residues. The V gene's germline CDR1 is SGHVS and CDR2 FQNEAQ. The V and J ends lost 8 bases and 3 bases respectively, with 16 bases between them.

The CDR3 here is CASSEALRDGYTF. The CDR3 DNA follows: TGTGCCAGCAGTGAAGCGCTTCGGGATGGCTACACCTTC. The V call is TRBV2, the J call TRBJ1-2; no definite D call. Germline values: CDR1 SNHLY, CDR2 FYNNEI. V was shortened by 0 bases and J by 6 bases, with 8 bases between the two germline ends. CDR3 length: 13 residues.

The chain couples TRBV5-1 to TRBJ2-2; no reliable D call. Trimming cost V 4 bases and J 4 bases, with 14 bases left between them. Germline CDR1 is SGHRS and CDR2 is YFSETQ. The CDR3 is made up of 15 amino acids. The CDR3 reads CASSGFPPFTGELFF. The CDR3 DNA reads as TGCGCCAGCAGCGGGTTCCCACCTTTCACCGGGGAGCTGTTTTTT. Full variable domain (missing parts from reference TRBV5-1 and TRBJ2-2): KAGVTQTPRYLIKTRGQQVTLSCSPISGHRSVSWYQQTPGQGLQFLFEYFSETQRNKGNFPGRFSGRQFSNSRSEMNVSTLELGDSALYLCASSGFPPFTGELFFGEGSRLTVL.

J is TRBJ2-3 and V is TRBV28; 9 bases match TRBD1. V gave up 5 bases and J gave up 5 bases; unmatched junction bases: 5. CDR1 and CDR2 (germline): MDHEN, SYDVKM. This CDR3 comprises 14 residues. CDR3 DNA: TGTGCCAGCAGTCTCGGACAGGGGAGAGATACGCAGTATTTT. Encoded protein: CASSLGQGRDTQYF.

This chain links TRBV7-6 with TRBJ1-3; perhaps TRBD1 as D (5 bases). Germline CDR1 and CDR2: SGHVS and FNYEAQ. The CDR3 runs to 14 residues. Trimming left V 5 bases short and J 4 bases short, with 12 bases between. CDR3 in amino acids: CASSRRAGGNTIYF. In nucleotides, the CDR3 is TGTGCCAGCAGCCGCAGGGCAGGGGGAAACACCATATATTTT.

The chain uses TRBV6-6 and TRBJ2-2; a weak D match, TRBD1 (5 bases). The V end was cut by 0 bases, the J end by 6 bases, with 14 bases between. From germline, CDR1 is MNHNY and CDR2 SVGAGI (reference sequence). The CDR3 runs to 16 residues. CDR3 residues: CASSYSRTPRSGELFF. The CDR3 region has the DNA TGTGCCAGCAGTTACTCACGGACACCAAGATCCGGGGAGCTGTTTTTT.

The chain employs TRBV29-1 and TRBJ2-7; D may match TRBD1 or TRBD2 (5 bases each). The ends were cut back, 0 bases at V and 5 bases at J, with 17 bases in the middle. In germline, CDR1 is SQVTM, CDR2 ANQGSEA. This CDR3 has 15 residues. This CDR3 reads CSVEDRKGTVHEQYF. The CDR3 DNA is TGCAGCGTTGAAGATCGGAAAGGGACCGTGCACGAGCAGTACTTC.